This TCR beta chain is from a study of T cells in women clearing cervical HPV infection. Comment on this clone: The read ends 3 residues before the CDR3 terminus; that terminus is restored from the germline J gene.

Per the germline V gene, CDR1 is MRHNA and CDR2 is SNTAGT. V was trimmed by 8 bases and J by 2 bases, leaving 11 bases between them. The CDR3 extends over 13 amino acids. Assay: immunoSEQ multiplex PCR; the TCRdb copy retains only in-frame clones and omits some. The ten most abundant clones cover roughly 3.5% of a sample with roughly 35,000 clones. This clonotype originated in a woman aged 18 to 75 with a cervical HPV16 infection that either progressed to CIN3+ or cleared (not recorded which). What was sequenced was blood buffy coat. The chain uses TRBV6-4 and TRBJ2-3, with a weak D call TRBD2 (5 bases). The CDR3 DNA, read in part, is TGTGCCAGCGCCCGCGGGTCCACAGATACG. Its translation: CASARGSTDT. Given in full, the CDR3 is CASARGSTDTQYF.